Listed below are T cell receptor beta chains from one sample, sequenced in a study of blood T cell repertoires in COVID-19. Data came from immunoSEQ multiplex PCR; TCRdb stores just in-frame clones and leaves some out. Of fewer than 350,000 clones in the sample, 81% are singletons; the top ten hold less than 3%. Sample: peripheral blood. These receptors were obtained from a woman aged 55 to 70 with active or convalescent COVID-19. The CDR3 runs from the conserved cysteine through the conserved F or W. D genes are given only for firm matches. Where a row states a size, it is once, few, many or the class of an expanded clone; other rows omit it.

J: TRBJ1-1
V: TRBV2
D: TRBD1
size: NA
CDR3: CASSDKGAIEAFF
DNA: TGTGCCAGCAGTGATAAGGGGGCTATTGAAGCTTTCTTT

J: TRBJ2-7
V: TRBV5-4
D: TRBD2
size: NA
CDR3: CASSLELAGGEQYF
DNA: TGTGCCAGCAGCTTGGAACTAGCGGGGGGGGAGCAGTACTTC

J: TRBJ1-1
V: TRBV27
D: TRBD1
size: once
CDR3: CASSFGQGEAFF
DNA: TGTGCCAGCAGTTTCGGACAGGGTGAAGCTTTCTTT

J: TRBJ2-3
V: TRBV9
D: TRBD1
size: NA
CDR3: CASSPRTGTSTDTQYF
DNA: TGTGCCAGCAGCCCAAGGACAGGGACGAGCACAGATACGCAGTATTTT

J: TRBJ2-5
V: TRBV6-2/TRBV6-3
D: TRBD2
size: NA
CDR3: CASSYGPSGGQETQYF
DNA: TGTGCCAGCAGTTACGGGCCTAGCGGGGGCCAAGAGACCCAGTACTTC

J: TRBJ2-2
V: TRBV15
D: TRBD1
size: NA
CDR3: CATGTGGPPRNPPGELFF
DNA: TGTGCCACCGGGACAGGGGGGCCCCCAAGGAACCCACCCGGGGAGCTGTTTTTT

J: TRBJ2-5
V: TRBV5-8
D: TRBD2
size: NA
CDR3: CASSPGLAGEETQYF
DNA: TGTGCCAGCAGCCCGGGACTAGCGGGGGAGGAGACCCAGTACTTC

J: TRBJ2-5
V: TRBV24-1
D: TRBD1
size: NA
CDR3: CATSDAGTGEETQYF
DNA: TGTGCCACCAGTGATGCCGGGACAGGGGAAGAGACCCAGTACTTC

J: TRBJ1-6
V: TRBV5-4
D: NA
size: NA
CDR3: CASTQTGGSPLHF
DNA: TGTGCCAGCACACAGACCGGGGGATCACCCCTCCACTTT

J: TRBJ2-6
V: TRBV5-1
D: NA
size: NA
CDR3: CASMPWSTGSGANVLTF
DNA: TGCGCCAGCATGCCTTGGTCTACAGGGTCTGGGGCCAACGTCCTGACTTTC

J: TRBJ1-6
V: TRBV12-3/TRBV12-4
D: NA
size: few
CDR3: CASSTGQNSPLHF
DNA: TGTGCCAGCAGTACCGGACAGAATTCACCCCTCCACTTT

J: TRBJ1-1
V: TRBV5-4
D: TRBD1
size: few
CDR3: CASSLPGQGVTEAFF
DNA: TGTGCCAGCAGCTTGCCCGGACAGGGAGTCACTGAAGCTTTCTTT

J: TRBJ2-1
V: TRBV19
D: TRBD2
size: few
CDR3: CASRGGSNNEQFF
DNA: TGTGCCAGTAGGGGGGGGTCCAACAATGAGCAGTTCTTC

J: TRBJ2-1
V: TRBV19
D: TRBD1
size: NA
CDR3: CASSPSTGYDAYNEQFF
DNA: TGTGCCAGTAGTCCATCGACAGGGTATGATGCCTACAATGAGCAGTTCTTC

J: TRBJ2-7
V: TRBV5-1
D: NA
size: NA
CDR3: CASSLNAGTASSYEQYF
DNA: TGCGCCAGCAGCCTTAACGCCGGGACTGCAAGCTCCTACGAGCAGTACTTC

J: TRBJ2-1
V: TRBV5-8
D: TRBD2
size: NA
CDR3: CASSRGLAEQFF
DNA: TGTGCCAGCAGCCGGGGACTAGCGGAGCAGTTCTTC

J: TRBJ2-1
V: TRBV6-2/TRBV6-3
D: NA
size: NA
CDR3: CASSTGTGVYNEQFF
DNA: TGTGCCAGCAGCACCGGGACGGGGGTGTACAATGAGCAGTTCTTC

J: TRBJ1-2
V: TRBV2
D: NA
size: NA
CDR3: CASAFRAQNYGYTF
DNA: TGTGCCAGCGCCTTCAGGGCCCAAAACTATGGCTACACCTTC

J: TRBJ1-6
V: TRBV2
D: NA
size: NA
CDR3: CASSETPHRVPPLHF
DNA: TGTGCCAGCAGTGAAACTCCCCACAGGGTGCCACCCCTCCACTTT

J: TRBJ2-2
V: TRBV19
D: NA
size: NA
CDR3: CASSPVGGKLTGELFF
DNA: TGTGCCAGTAGTCCTGTAGGGGGAAAGCTCACCGGGGAGCTGTTTTTT

J: TRBJ2-1
V: TRBV6-2/TRBV6-3
D: TRBD1
size: NA
CDR3: CASTPGTGEYNEQFF
DNA: TGTGCCAGCACCCCCGGGACAGGGGAATACAATGAGCAGTTCTTC

J: TRBJ1-5
V: TRBV2
D: NA
size: NA
CDR3: CASSDQGGSQPQHF
DNA: TGTGCCAGCAGTGACCAGGGTGGAAGTCAGCCCCAGCATTTT

J: TRBJ1-2
V: TRBV2
D: NA
size: NA
CDR3: CASSLGTQGGGYTF
DNA: TGTGCCAGCAGCCTCGGTACACAGGGCGGTGGCTACACCTTC

J: TRBJ2-2
V: TRBV5-1
D: NA
size: NA
CDR3: CASSLKAGSGELFF
DNA: TGCGCCAGCAGCTTGAAGGCGGGGAGCGGGGAGCTGTTTTTT

J: TRBJ2-1
V: TRBV3-1/TRBV3-2
D: TRBD2
size: NA
CDR3: CASSQEALAGGNYNEQFF
DNA: TGTGCCAGCAGCCAAGAAGCCCTAGCGGGGGGAAACTACAATGAGCAGTTCTTC

J: TRBJ1-6
V: TRBV5-6
D: NA
size: once
CDR3: CASSWRTDYNSPLHF
DNA: TGTGCCAGCAGCTGGAGGACGGACTATAATTCACCCCTCCACTTT

J: TRBJ1-5
V: TRBV6-6
D: NA
size: NA
CDR3: CASSYSQGGSNQPQHF
DNA: TGTGCCAGCAGTTACAGCCAGGGAGGGAGCAATCAGCCCCAGCATTTT

J: TRBJ2-1
V: TRBV19
D: NA
size: NA
CDR3: CASSPRVPYNEQFF
DNA: TGTGCCAGTAGTCCCCGGGTACCCTACAATGAGCAGTTCTTC

J: TRBJ1-1
V: TRBV11-2
D: TRBD1
size: NA
CDR3: CASSAGQGSEAFF
DNA: TGTGCCAGCAGCGCTGGACAGGGCTCTGAAGCTTTCTTT

J: TRBJ1-5
V: TRBV7-8
D: TRBD1
size: few
CDR3: CASSLVSGQVLSNQPQHF
DNA: TGTGCCAGCAGCTTAGTGAGTGGACAGGTCCTTAGCAATCAGCCCCAGCATTTT

J: TRBJ2-7
V: TRBV9
D: TRBD2
size: NA
CDR3: CASSPGGLAYEQYF
DNA: TGTGCCAGCAGCCCGGGGGGACTAGCCTACGAGCAGTACTTC

J: TRBJ2-5
V: TRBV28
D: NA
size: once
CDR3: CASRQVRPEETQYF
DNA: TGTGCCAGCAGACAGGTGCGACCCGAAGAGACCCAGTACTTC

J: TRBJ1-1
V: TRBV2
D: NA
size: NA
CDR3: CASKVGVEDTEAFF
DNA: TGTGCCAGCAAGGTTGGTGTTGAGGACACTGAAGCTTTCTTT

J: TRBJ2-1
V: TRBV18
D: TRBD2
size: NA
CDR3: CASSPIQWEGNEQFF
DNA: TGTGCCAGCTCACCGATTCAGTGGGAGGGGAATGAGCAGTTCTTC

J: TRBJ2-1
V: TRBV10-3
D: TRBD2
size: NA
CDR3: CAISARASGGSPGNEQFF
DNA: TGTGCCATCAGTGCCAGGGCTAGCGGGGGAAGTCCGGGCAATGAGCAGTTCTTC

J: TRBJ1-3
V: TRBV19
D: NA
size: NA
CDR3: CASSIGPGSGNTIYF
DNA: TGTGCCAGTAGTATAGGACCAGGCTCTGGAAACACCATATATTTT

J: TRBJ2-5
V: TRBV2
D: TRBD1
size: few
CDR3: CASARTTGFGETQYF
DNA: TGTGCCAGTGCCCGAACGACAGGGTTCGGAGAGACCCAGTACTTC

J: TRBJ2-7
V: TRBV27
D: TRBD2
size: NA
CDR3: CASSFGLAGYYEQYF
DNA: TGTGCCAGCAGCTTTGGACTAGCGGGTTACTACGAGCAGTACTTC

J: TRBJ2-1
V: TRBV5-8
D: TRBD2
size: NA
CDR3: CASSEGLAGMSSYNEQFF
DNA: TGTGCCAGCAGCGAGGGACTAGCGGGGATGAGCTCCTACAATGAGCAGTTCTTC

J: TRBJ2-2
V: TRBV10-3
D: TRBD2
size: few
CDR3: CAIRGDAAGDTGELFF
DNA: TGTGCCATCAGGGGGGACGCAGCGGGAGACACCGGGGAGCTGTTTTTT

J: TRBJ2-3
V: TRBV4-3
D: TRBD1
size: NA
CDR3: CASATGGAGDTQYF
DNA: TGCGCCAGCGCTACAGGGGGCGCGGGAGATACGCAGTATTTT

J: TRBJ1-1
V: TRBV5-5
D: TRBD1
size: NA
CDR3: CASRQGLGGSTEAFF
DNA: TGTGCCAGCAGACAGGGGTTAGGGGGGAGCACTGAAGCTTTCTTT

J: TRBJ1-2
V: TRBV2
D: TRBD1
size: NA
CDR3: CASSLGQLTNGYTF
DNA: TGTGCCAGCAGCCTGGGACAGCTGACTAATGGCTACACCTTC

J: TRBJ1-2
V: TRBV27
D: TRBD1
size: NA
CDR3: CASSPHRGGYTF
DNA: TGTGCCAGCAGTCCACACAGGGGTGGCTACACCTTC

J: TRBJ1-5
V: TRBV24-1
D: NA
size: once
CDR3: CATSDYGSPNQPQHF
DNA: TGTGCCACCAGTGACTACGGGTCCCCCAATCAGCCCCAGCATTTT

J: TRBJ2-2
V: TRBV4-2
D: NA
size: NA
CDR3: CASSQERRSGELFF
DNA: TGTGCCAGCAGCCAAGAACGTAGATCCGGGGAGCTGTTTTTT

J: TRBJ2-3
V: TRBV6-6
D: NA
size: NA
CDR3: CASSKMTSTDTQYF
DNA: TGTGCCAGCAGTAAGATGACTAGCACAGATACGCAGTATTTT

J: TRBJ2-7
V: TRBV4-2
D: NA
size: NA
CDR3: CASSQDRGQYRVWEQYF
DNA: TGTGCCAGCAGCCAAGACCGAGGACAGTATAGGGTGTGGGAGCAGTACTTC